This T cell receptor (beta chain) was found in a study of beta chain features in type 1 diabetes. Broader study findings: Comparison showed that naive, central memory and Treg TCRB repertoires appeared more similar among patients than among healthy donors. In type 1 diabetes patients, VDJ junctions had fewer insertions; deletions at these junctions were more frequent.

Sorted cells reached over 95% purity in every population. As to this clone: No antigen is known for it.

Of the isolated RNA, all was reverse transcribed, and so the sequenced material was expressed TCRB transcripts. TCRdb's copy holds only in-frame clones and misses some; the assay was immunoSEQ multiplex PCR. Of about 210,000 clones in the sample, about 11% were seen once. The TCR originated in a young man in good health. The sequencing input was central memory CD4+ T cells from blood.

The CDR3 coding sequence is TGTGCCAGCAGCGGAGGCCCCCTGCTGCTGCAAGAGACCCAGTACTTC. It encodes CASSGGPLLLQETQYF. The chain couples TRBV9 to TRBJ2-5; no firm D call. Germline loops: CDR1 SGDLS, CDR2 YYNGEE. Trimming took off 3 bases at V and 2 bases at J, with 17 bases between the two ends. The CDR3 is made up of 16 amino acids.